A selection of T cell receptor beta chains follows, all from one sample in a study of T cell responses to AZD1222 COVID-19 vaccine. Using immunoSEQ multiplex PCR, the repertoire was profiled, and TCRdb retains in-frame clones only, with some absent. The sample lists about 130,000 clones, approximately 89% seen once, with 8.5% to 12% in the top ten. Sample: peripheral blood, taken on day 0 of AZD1222 vaccination. These receptors came from an adult in good health. Each CDR3 is given with its conserved first and last residue. A D gene is named only where the DNA matches it firmly. Some rows mark clone size as missing; the rest say once, few, many or name a class of expanded clone.

clone size	D gene	J gene	V gene	CDR3 protein	CDR3 DNA
-	-	TRBJ1-1	TRBV5-1	CASSLAGRMNTEAFF	TGCGCCAGCAGCTTAGCGGGGCGCATGAACACTGAAGCTTTCTTT
-	TRBD1	TRBJ1-5	TRBV15	CATSRDLAGGQPQHF	TGTGCCACCAGCAGAGATCTGGCAGGGGGACAGCCCCAGCATTTT
-	-	TRBJ1-2	TRBV27	CASSLRGGKGGYTF	TGTGCCAGCAGTCTGCGGGGGGGGAAGGGTGGCTACACCTTC
-	TRBD2	TRBJ2-1	TRBV9	CASSVASGEYNEQFF	TGTGCCAGCAGCGTAGCTAGCGGGGAATACAATGAGCAGTTCTTC
-	-	TRBJ2-2	TRBV7-9	CASGRDAGPGELFF	TGTGCCAGCGGACGGGACGCGGGCCCCGGGGAGCTGTTTTTT
-	-	TRBJ2-7	TRBV6-1	CASSDTGRTYEQYF	TGTGCCAGCAGTGACACGGGGAGGACCTACGAGCAGTACTTC
-	-	TRBJ2-6	TRBV5-1	CASSFTANGANVLTF	TGCGCCAGCAGCTTCACGGCAAACGGGGCCAACGTCCTGACTTTC
-	TRBD2	TRBJ2-7	TRBV9	CASSVGLAGKYEQYF	TGTGCCAGCAGCGTAGGCCTAGCGGGAAAATACGAGCAGTACTTC
-	-	TRBJ2-1	TRBV30	CAWSGLAMTNEQFF	TGTGCCTGGAGTGGTCTAGCTATGACGAATGAGCAGTTCTTC
-	TRBD1	TRBJ2-2	TRBV29-1	CSVGTGGRAGELFF	TGCAGCGTGGGGACAGGGGGTAGGGCCGGGGAGCTGTTTTTT
few	-	TRBJ2-7	TRBV21-1	CASRWSGEAGEQYF	TGTGCCAGCAGATGGAGCGGGGAGGCGGGCGAGCAGTACTTC
-	-	TRBJ1-6	TRBV30	CAWSEQFNSPLHF	TGTGCCTGGAGTGAACAATTTAATTCACCCCTCCACTTT
-	TRBD1	TRBJ1-4	TRBV4-1	CASSQESTGDEKLFF	TGCGCCAGCAGCCAAGAATCGACAGGGGATGAAAAACTGTTTTTT
-	-	TRBJ1-1	TRBV5-1	CASSQGLPNTEAFF	TGCGCCAGCAGTCAGGGGCTCCCGAACACTGAAGCTTTCTTT
-	-	TRBJ2-1	TRBV5-1	CASSPGRTLSYNEQFF	TGCGCCAGCAGCCCCGGTCGAACCTTATCCTACAATGAGCAGTTCTTC
-	-	TRBJ2-2	TRBV7-3	CASSITGTVTAGELFF	TGTGCCAGCAGCATCACAGGGACCGTCACGGCCGGGGAGCTGTTTTTT
-	-	TRBJ1-2	TRBV29-1	CSVDIGRGIYGYTF	TGCAGCGTTGACATTGGACGGGGAATTTATGGCTACACCTTC
-	-	TRBJ2-1	TRBV10-3	CAISGQGWSDEQFF	TGTGCCATCAGTGGCCAGGGGTGGTCCGATGAGCAGTTCTTC
-	TRBD2	TRBJ2-7	TRBV7-2	CASSPRLAVRSYEQYF	TGTGCCAGCAGCCCGAGACTAGCGGTCCGTTCCTACGAGCAGTACTTC
once	-	TRBJ2-7	TRBV29-1	CVTGLAGGEQYF	TGCGTGACCGGTCTCGCCGGTGGCGAGCAGTACTTC
-	-	TRBJ1-1	TRBV20-1	CSASPGVTTEAFF	TGCAGTGCTAGTCCAGGGGTTACGACTGAAGCTTTCTTT
once	TRBD1	TRBJ2-5	TRBV29-1	CSVGTGNQETQYF	TGCAGCGTGGGGACAGGGAATCAAGAGACCCAGTACTTC
-	-	TRBJ2-2	TRBV15	CATSNREPTGELFF	TGTGCCACCAGCAACCGGGAACCCACCGGGGAGCTGTTTTTT
-	TRBD1	TRBJ1-1	TRBV10-2	CASVTGGLTEAFF	TGCGCCAGCGTGACAGGGGGCCTTACTGAAGCTTTCTTT
-	-	TRBJ1-6	TRBV5-4	CASSKIGQLNSPLHF	TGTGCCAGCAGCAAGATCGGACAGCTAAATTCACCCCTCCACTTT
-	-	TRBJ1-6	TRBV5-5	CASSLASYSPLHF	TGTGCCAGCAGCTTGGCCTCTTATTCACCCCTCCACTTT
-	-	TRBJ2-7	TRBV30	CAWRKGAYEQYF	TGTGCCTGGAGGAAGGGGGCCTACGAGCAGTACTTC
-	-	TRBJ2-7	TRBV6-6	CATQGNYEQYF	TGTGCCACCCAGGGAAACTACGAGCAGTACTTC
-	-	TRBJ1-1	TRBV4-2	CASSHGGTEAFF	TGTGCCAGCAGCCACGGGGGCACTGAAGCTTTCTTT
-	-	TRBJ1-3	TRBV5-1	CASSLWGTGGNTIYF	TGCGCCAGCAGCTTGTGGGGGACGGGAGGAAACACCATATATTTT
-	-	TRBJ1-4	TRBV12-3/TRBV12-4	CASVRGPNEKLFF	TGTGCCAGCGTACGCGGGCCGAATGAAAAACTGTTTTTT
-	-	TRBJ1-2	TRBV24-1	CATSDSGGYGYTF	TGTGCCACCAGTGATTCCGGGGGGTATGGCTACACCTTC
once	-	TRBJ1-1	TRBV5-1	CASSSGGMGQTRNTEAFF	TGCGCCAGCAGCTCGGGAGGCATGGGCCAAACGCGGAACACTGAAGCTTTCTTT
-	TRBD2	TRBJ2-1	TRBV5-1	CASSFGLAGVNEQFF	TGCGCCAGCAGCTTCGGACTAGCGGGAGTCAATGAGCAGTTCTTC
once	TRBD2	TRBJ2-3	TRBV7-3	CASSPPGGRDTQYF	TGTGCCAGCAGCCCACCGGGGGGGCGTGATACGCAGTATTTT
-	-	TRBJ1-2	TRBV7-2	CASSFPGYNYGYTF	TGTGCCAGCAGCTTTCCGGGTTATAACTATGGCTACACCTTC
-	-	TRBJ2-2	TRBV7-3	CASSLVEERADITGELFF	TGTGCCAGCAGCCTCGTGGAGGAGCGGGCAGATATCACCGGGGAGCTGTTTTTT
-	TRBD2	TRBJ2-1	TRBV18	CASSPSSGNYNEQFF	TGTGCCAGCTCACCGTCTAGCGGGAACTACAATGAGCAGTTCTTC
-	TRBD1	TRBJ1-5	TRBV27	CASSLGQGYNQPQHF	TGTGCCAGCAGTTTAGGACAGGGCTACAATCAGCCCCAGCATTTT
-	TRBD1	TRBJ1-2	TRBV4-1	CASSQVQGTDGYTF	TGCGCCAGCAGCCAGGTACAGGGGACGGATGGCTACACCTTC
-	-	TRBJ1-3	TRBV18	CASSPDRLSGNTIYF	TGTGCCAGCTCACCCGACAGACTCTCTGGAAACACCATATATTTT